What follows describes a single T cell receptor (beta chain). Deletions cut 1 base from V and 0 bases from J, with 14 bases between. This CDR3 has 18 residues. Germline values: CDR1 SGHRS, CDR2 YFSETQ. The data were taken from a study of blood T cell repertoires in COVID-19. As for the study in general: Nucleic acid was either cDNA or gDNA, and it came from T cells, B-cell-depleted T cells, or PBMCs.

In the original processing: By means of reference gene primer amplification, nucleated cell counts were estimated. This table comes from immunoSEQ multiplex PCR, and its TCRdb copy is limited to in-frame clones, with some not included. Clone size and the V and J calls come from that table; the DNA yielded D and trimming. This sample yields about 21,000 clones, of which 75% to 95% are seen a single time; less than 9% belongs to the top ten. The sample consisted of peripheral blood. The rearrangement joins TRBV5-1 to TRBJ1-6, with D uncertain. The source of this sequence is an older man with active COVID-19. For the CDR3, the DNA is TGCGCCAGCAGCTTGTTCCCCTTTAATAGCTCCTATAATTCACCCCTCCACTTT. This gives the protein CASSLFPFNSSYNSPLHF.